These T cell receptor beta chains were read from a single sample in a study of OX40 agonist ivuxolimab in advanced cancers. Some clones are missing from TCRdb's copy, which holds only in-frame ones; the method was immunoSEQ multiplex PCR. The table shows about 88,000 clones, with approximately 87% occurring only once. This material consisted of CD4+ or CD8+ T cells sorted from blood, taken in a trial of the OX40 agonist ivuxolimab. The origin of the receptors is an adult with an advanced solid tumor such as melanoma, head and neck, liver or kidney cancer. The CDR3 runs from the conserved cysteine through the conserved F or W. The order of the fields is clone size, J gene, D gene, V gene, CDR3 protein, CDR3 DNA. D genes are given only for firm matches. Some rows mark clone size as missing; the rest say once, few, many or name a class of expanded clone.

clone size: .
J gene: TRBJ2-6
D gene: .
V gene: TRBV2
CDR3 protein: CASSPVGSGANVLTF
CDR3 DNA: TGTGCCAGCAGCCCCGTAGGTTCTGGGGCCAACGTCCTGACTTTC

clone size: .
J gene: TRBJ2-3
D gene: TRBD2
V gene: TRBV7-2
CDR3 protein: CASSLTASGTSDTQYF
CDR3 DNA: TGTGCCAGCAGCCTAACGGCTAGCGGGACTTCAGATACGCAGTATTTT

clone size: once
J gene: TRBJ1-1
D gene: .
V gene: TRBV5-4
CDR3 protein: CASRGYTEAFF
CDR3 DNA: TGTGCCAGCAGGGGATACACTGAAGCTTTCTTT

clone size: .
J gene: TRBJ1-2
D gene: .
V gene: TRBV7-3
CDR3 protein: CASSLGGRGNYGYTF
CDR3 DNA: TGTGCCAGCAGCTTAGGAGGGCGCGGGAACTATGGCTACACCTTC

clone size: .
J gene: TRBJ2-6
D gene: .
V gene: TRBV7-9
CDR3 protein: CASSPRGGAGANVLTF
CDR3 DNA: TGTGCCAGCAGCCCCCGAGGAGGGGCAGGGGCCAACGTCCTGACTTTC

clone size: .
J gene: TRBJ2-4
D gene: TRBD1
V gene: TRBV5-5
CDR3 protein: CASSGASGTGGDEYF
CDR3 DNA: TGTGCCAGCAGCGGGGCCTCCGGGACAGGGGGAGATGAGTACTTC

clone size: .
J gene: TRBJ2-1
D gene: TRBD2
V gene: TRBV7-9
CDR3 protein: CASSPTSGGYNEQFF
CDR3 DNA: TGTGCCAGCAGCCCGACTAGCGGGGGCTACAATGAGCAGTTCTTC

clone size: few
J gene: TRBJ1-4
D gene: .
V gene: TRBV9
CDR3 protein: CASSVGPQGSEKLFF
CDR3 DNA: TGTGCCAGCAGCGTAGGTCCCCAGGGTAGTGAAAAACTGTTTTTT

clone size: .
J gene: TRBJ1-5
D gene: .
V gene: TRBV9
CDR3 protein: CASSVGTRVYDDWDQPQHF
CDR3 DNA: TGTGCCAGCAGCGTAGGGACGCGGGTTTACGATGACTGGGATCAGCCCCAGCATTTT

clone size: .
J gene: TRBJ2-5
D gene: .
V gene: TRBV13
CDR3 protein: CASSLGGASETQYF
CDR3 DNA: TGTGCCAGCAGCTTGGGCGGGGCATCGGAGACCCAGTACTTC

clone size: .
J gene: TRBJ2-5
D gene: TRBD2
V gene: TRBV9
CDR3 protein: CASSPPGGTQYF
CDR3 DNA: TGTGCCAGCAGCCCCCCGGGGGGGACCCAGTACTTC

clone size: .
J gene: TRBJ2-1
D gene: TRBD2
V gene: TRBV11-3
CDR3 protein: CASSLTSGVYNEQFF
CDR3 DNA: TGTGCCAGCAGCTTGACTAGCGGGGTTTACAATGAGCAGTTCTTC

clone size: .
J gene: TRBJ2-5
D gene: TRBD1
V gene: TRBV9
CDR3 protein: CASSVRDRGPQETQYF
CDR3 DNA: TGTGCCAGCAGCGTACGGGACAGGGGTCCCCAAGAGACCCAGTACTTC

clone size: .
J gene: TRBJ1-5
D gene: TRBD1
V gene: TRBV11-2
CDR3 protein: CASSLAVGQGNQPQHF
CDR3 DNA: TGTGCCAGCAGCTTAGCGGTGGGACAGGGCAACCAGCCCCAGCATTTT

clone size: .
J gene: TRBJ2-5
D gene: TRBD2
V gene: TRBV19
CDR3 protein: CASSIFLGLAGEGETQYF
CDR3 DNA: TGTGCCAGTAGTATATTCTTAGGACTAGCGGGAGAGGGAGAGACCCAGTACTTC

clone size: once
J gene: TRBJ2-5
D gene: TRBD2
V gene: TRBV29-1
CDR3 protein: CSAGTGGGTETQYF
CDR3 DNA: TGCAGCGCGGGGACGGGGGGAGGCACAGAGACCCAGTACTTC

clone size: .
J gene: TRBJ1-4
D gene: .
V gene: TRBV27
CDR3 protein: CAGSPPDRKLFF
CDR3 DNA: TGTGCCGGCAGCCCGCCTGATAGAAAACTGTTTTTT

clone size: .
J gene: TRBJ2-3
D gene: TRBD2
V gene: TRBV7-3
CDR3 protein: CASSEHGGTRTDTQYF
CDR3 DNA: TGTGCCAGCAGCGAACACGGGGGGACCCGCACAGATACGCAGTATTTT

clone size: .
J gene: TRBJ1-2
D gene: TRBD1
V gene: TRBV11-2
CDR3 protein: CASSLGQGRYGYTF
CDR3 DNA: TGTGCCAGCAGCTTAGGACAGGGGAGGTATGGCTACACCTTC

clone size: .
J gene: TRBJ1-4
D gene: TRBD1
V gene: TRBV5-8
CDR3 protein: CASSFGQVATNEKLFF
CDR3 DNA: TGTGCCAGCAGCTTCGGACAGGTCGCAACTAATGAAAAACTGTTTTTT

clone size: .
J gene: TRBJ1-1
D gene: .
V gene: TRBV7-9
CDR3 protein: CASSSNRNTEAFF
CDR3 DNA: TGTGCCAGCAGCTCCAACAGGAACACTGAAGCTTTCTTT

clone size: .
J gene: TRBJ2-2
D gene: .
V gene: TRBV29-1
CDR3 protein: CSVGTSNTGELFF
CDR3 DNA: TGCAGCGTCGGGACTTCGAACACCGGGGAGCTGTTTTTT

clone size: .
J gene: TRBJ2-7
D gene: TRBD2
V gene: TRBV7-2
CDR3 protein: CASSVIGQREREQYF
CDR3 DNA: TGTGCCAGCAGCGTCATTGGGCAGCGGGAAAGAGAGCAGTACTTC

clone size: .
J gene: TRBJ1-2
D gene: TRBD1
V gene: TRBV19
CDR3 protein: CASSNTGGGGYTF
CDR3 DNA: TGTGCCAGTAGTAATACAGGGGGCGGAGGCTACACCTTC

clone size: .
J gene: TRBJ2-7
D gene: .
V gene: TRBV19
CDR3 protein: CASSIGGPGRGTNSYEQYF
CDR3 DNA: TGTGCCAGTAGTATAGGAGGACCGGGAAGGGGGACTAACTCCTACGAGCAGTACTTC

clone size: once
J gene: TRBJ2-1
D gene: TRBD1
V gene: TRBV12-5
CDR3 protein: CASSGTGVNEQFF
CDR3 DNA: TGTGCTAGTTCAGGGACAGGGGTCAATGAGCAGTTCTTC

clone size: .
J gene: TRBJ1-2
D gene: .
V gene: TRBV5-6
CDR3 protein: CASSLHRVNYGYTF
CDR3 DNA: TGTGCCAGCAGCTTACACAGGGTTAACTATGGCTACACCTTC

clone size: once
J gene: TRBJ2-7
D gene: .
V gene: TRBV11-2
CDR3 protein: CASSLRGSRGYEQYF
CDR3 DNA: TGTGCCAGCAGCTTAAGGGGGAGCAGGGGTTACGAGCAGTACTTC

clone size: once
J gene: TRBJ1-6
D gene: .
V gene: TRBV4-1
CDR3 protein: CASSQDPGGVGSYNSPLHF
CDR3 DNA: TGCGCCAGCAGCCAAGATCCGGGTGGGGTCGGCTCCTATAATTCACCCCTCCACTTT

clone size: .
J gene: TRBJ1-4
D gene: .
V gene: TRBV5-6
CDR3 protein: CASSPPTRRFNEKLFF
CDR3 DNA: TGTGCCAGCAGCCCCCCCACAAGACGGTTTAATGAAAAACTGTTTTTT

clone size: .
J gene: TRBJ1-1
D gene: .
V gene: TRBV27
CDR3 protein: CASSQTGLNTEAFF
CDR3 DNA: TGTGCCAGCAGTCAGACAGGCCTGAACACTGAAGCTTTCTTT

clone size: once
J gene: TRBJ1-1
D gene: TRBD1
V gene: TRBV2
CDR3 protein: CASSGGTGARNTEAFF
CDR3 DNA: TGTGCCAGCAGTGGGGGAACAGGGGCAAGGAACACTGAAGCTTTCTTT

clone size: .
J gene: TRBJ2-1
D gene: TRBD2
V gene: TRBV12-5
CDR3 protein: CASSKPISAGGPFSYNEQFF
CDR3 DNA: TGTGCTAGTTCCAAACCAATCTCAGCGGGAGGGCCCTTCTCCTACAATGAGCAGTTCTTC

clone size: .
J gene: TRBJ2-3
D gene: .
V gene: TRBV29-1
CDR3 protein: CSAGQASDTQYF
CDR3 DNA: TGCAGCGCCGGGCAGGCCAGCGATACGCAGTATTTT

clone size: .
J gene: TRBJ2-1
D gene: TRBD1
V gene: TRBV5-5
CDR3 protein: CASSPLGQASYNEQFF
CDR3 DNA: TGTGCCAGCAGCCCCCTTGGACAGGCGTCCTACAATGAGCAGTTCTTC

clone size: .
J gene: TRBJ1-2
D gene: TRBD1
V gene: TRBV30
CDR3 protein: CASRGQGFDGYTF
CDR3 DNA: TGTGCCTCCAGGGGACAGGGCTTTGATGGCTACACCTTC

clone size: .
J gene: TRBJ1-3
D gene: .
V gene: TRBV6-6
CDR3 protein: CASSHGGGSSGNTIYF
CDR3 DNA: TGTGCCAGCAGCCACGGAGGGGGGAGCTCTGGAAACACCATATATTTT

clone size: .
J gene: TRBJ2-1
D gene: TRBD2
V gene: TRBV7-2
CDR3 protein: CASSLGLAGQFF
CDR3 DNA: TGTGCCAGCAGCTTGGGACTAGCGGGTCAGTTCTTC

clone size: .
J gene: TRBJ2-5
D gene: .
V gene: TRBV5-1
CDR3 protein: CASSVTEPQETQYF
CDR3 DNA: TGCGCCAGCAGCGTAACAGAGCCCCAAGAGACCCAGTACTTC

clone size: .
J gene: TRBJ2-1
D gene: TRBD2
V gene: TRBV18
CDR3 protein: CASSRGTSGSYEQFF
CDR3 DNA: TGTGCCAGCTCACGAGGGACTAGCGGGAGCTATGAGCAGTTCTTC

clone size: .
J gene: TRBJ1-1
D gene: TRBD1
V gene: TRBV7-3
CDR3 protein: CASSPQGATEAFF
CDR3 DNA: TGTGCCAGCAGCCCCCAGGGGGCCACTGAAGCTTTCTTT

clone size: .
J gene: TRBJ1-1
D gene: .
V gene: TRBV11-2
CDR3 protein: CASSRPGTEAFF
CDR3 DNA: TGTGCCAGCAGCCGGCCGGGCACTGAAGCTTTCTTT

clone size: .
J gene: TRBJ1-2
D gene: .
V gene: TRBV19
CDR3 protein: CASSTTSRQNYGYTF
CDR3 DNA: TGTGCCAGTAGTACCACGAGTCGACAGAACTATGGCTACACCTTC

clone size: .
J gene: TRBJ2-5
D gene: TRBD2
V gene: TRBV14
CDR3 protein: CASSQAIGGRRETQYF
CDR3 DNA: TGTGCCAGCAGCCAAGCCATCGGCGGGAGAAGGGAGACCCAGTACTTC

clone size: .
J gene: TRBJ2-7
D gene: .
V gene: TRBV28
CDR3 protein: CASSLRRDEQYF
CDR3 DNA: TGTGCCAGCAGTTTACGGCGGGACGAGCAGTACTTC

clone size: once
J gene: TRBJ2-7
D gene: .
V gene: TRBV20-1
CDR3 protein: CSARFLGEQYF
CDR3 DNA: TGCAGTGCTCGATTTTTGGGCGAGCAGTACTTC

clone size: .
J gene: TRBJ2-5
D gene: .
V gene: TRBV4-1
CDR3 protein: CASSPGQQETQYF
CDR3 DNA: TGCGCCAGCAGCCCCGGACAGCAAGAGACCCAGTACTTC

clone size: .
J gene: TRBJ2-2
D gene: TRBD1
V gene: TRBV9
CDR3 protein: CASSPQTGTLTGELFF
CDR3 DNA: TGTGCCAGCAGCCCCCAGACAGGGACGCTTACCGGGGAGCTGTTTTTT

clone size: .
J gene: TRBJ2-7
D gene: .
V gene: TRBV5-1
CDR3 protein: CASSSVVGWEQYF
CDR3 DNA: TGCGCCAGCAGCTCCGTGGTGGGGTGGGAGCAGTACTTC

clone size: .
J gene: TRBJ1-2
D gene: .
V gene: TRBV7-9
CDR3 protein: CASSLGRDNYGYTF
CDR3 DNA: TGTGCCAGCAGCTTGGGCAGGGACAACTATGGCTACACCTTC

clone size: .
J gene: TRBJ2-7
D gene: .
V gene: TRBV18
CDR3 protein: CASSLQVYEQYF
CDR3 DNA: TGTGCCAGCTCACTTCAGGTCTACGAGCAGTACTTC

clone size: .
J gene: TRBJ2-1
D gene: .
V gene: TRBV11-3
CDR3 protein: CASTNGDEQFF
CDR3 DNA: TGTGCCAGCACCAACGGAGATGAGCAGTTCTTC

clone size: once
J gene: TRBJ2-1
D gene: TRBD2
V gene: TRBV5-4
CDR3 protein: CASSLVGGDEQFF
CDR3 DNA: TGTGCCAGCAGCCTCGTTGGGGGGGATGAGCAGTTCTTC